The 24 T cell receptor beta chains given below trace back to one sample, sequenced in a study of regulatory T cells in long-lasting Graves disease (dated by TCRdb to 2020 to 2023). The meaning of the sample's time point label: newly diagnosed GD, antithyroid drugs for less than 3 months. For both TCR sequencing and RNA sequencing, RNA was extracted from PBMCs in TRIzol. Libraries were made using multiplex PCR. TCRdb lists the instrument as Illumina HiSeq 4000. iRepertoire HTBI primers and Arm-PCR amplification of CDR3 regions were used to construct TCR beta libraries. In-frame beta chains were kept once TCRdb had trimmed the public reads at Q25 with fastp and called clones with MiXCR. CDR3 protein sequences are deduplicated, and each keeps its most common genes and DNA. This sample comprises roughly 500,000 distinct CDR3 sequences, approximately 13% of them detected only once. The top ten hold 8.5% to 10% of the sample.

These data were likewise used in another study, on T cells in Graves' hyperthyroidism and ophthalmopathy.

Sequenced material: peripheral blood mononuclear cells (PBMCs), taken at new diagnosis, from a patient treated with antithyroid drugs. These receptors all stem from a man aged 30 to 45 with Graves disease. Donor details come from another sample of the same person, matched by shared clones.

This rearrangement joins TRBV5-1 to TRBJ2-3, with 7 bases matching TRBD2. From germline, CDR1 is SGHRS and CDR2 YFSETQ. V trimming: 0 bases; J trimming: 0 bases; junction bases outside the gene matches: 7. The CDR3 spans 17 residues. CDR3 nucleotides: TGCGCCAGCAGCTTGGGGACTAGAAGCTCTAGCACAGATACGCAGTATTTT. It specifies CASSLGTRSSSTDTQYF.

This clonotype has a handful of counts. This sequence joins TRBV10-2 and TRBJ2-1; possible D gene TRBD2, 5 bases. Trimming cost V 2 bases and J 1 base, with 9 bases left between them. CDR1 and CDR2 (germline): WSHSY, SAAADI. The CDR3 sequence is 15 residues long. The CDR3: CASSETGISYNEQFF. The DNA for the CDR3 is TGCGCCAGCAGTGAGACCGGGATATCCTACAATGAGCAGTTCTTC.

The V call is TRBV20-1, the J call TRBJ2-6; D ambiguous. This CDR3 contains 13 residues. V lost 7 bases and J 0 bases, leaving 7 bases between the germline ends. Germline V CDR1 and CDR2: DFQATT, SNEGSKA (reference sequence). The CDR3 loop reads CSVLTSGANVLTF. The CDR3 DNA follows: TGCAGTGTCTTGACCTCTGGGGCCAACGTCCTGACTTTC.

In this sample, this clonotype turned up a few times. J is TRBJ1-3 and V is TRBV14, with a possible D match to TRBD1 (5 bases). The CDR3 loop spans 16 amino acids. The germline V gene encodes CDR1 SGHDN and CDR2 FVKESK. The germline V and J ends were trimmed by 4 bases and 0 bases, with 13 bases remaining between them. The CDR3 loop is CASSRGGISSGNTIYF. For the CDR3, the DNA is TGTGCCAGCAGCCGCGGGGGAATCAGCTCTGGAAACACCATATATTTT.

This clonotype has ten or more counts. J is TRBJ2-2 and V is TRBV24-1, with TRBD2 matching over 8 bases. The CDR3 runs 17 residues. Germline CDR1 and CDR2: KGHDR and SFDVKD. The ends lost 3 bases at V and 3 bases at J; junction bases unmatched: 8. CDR3 DNA sequence: TGTGCCACCAGTGATAATAGCGGGAATCGAGACACCGGGGAGCTGTTTTTT. This translates into CATSDNSGNRDTGELFF.

The rearrangement joins TRBV2 to TRBJ1-2, with D tentatively TRBD1 (6 bases). The CDR3 sequence is 17 residues long. Trimming pared 2 bases from V and 2 bases from J, leaving 18 bases between. The germline gives CDR1 SNHLY, CDR2 FYNNEI. Here the CDR3 DNA reads TGTGCCAGCAGTGAAAATTTCAGGGGAGGTGGGAACTATGGCTACACCTTC. Residues: CASSENFRGGGNYGYTF. The complete variable domain, with remaining parts taken from reference TRBV2 and TRBJ1-2, reads EPEVTQTPSHQVTQMGQEVILRCVPISNHLYFYWYRQILGQKVEFLVSFYNNEISEKSEIFDDQFSVERPDGSNFTLKIRSTKLEDSAMYFCASSENFRGGGNYGYTFGSGTRLTVV.

The gene calls are TRBV7-2 and TRBJ2-7; TRBD2 matches at 8 bases. The CDR3 has 16 amino acids. Germline V lookup: CDR1 SGHTA, CDR2 FQGNSA. V lost 1 base, J lost 2 bases, and 7 bases stayed unmatched. The chain's CDR3 is CASSLGLATSAYEQYF. CDR3 bases: TGTGCCAGCAGCTTAGGGTTGGCGACTAGCGCCTACGAGCAGTACTTC.

Notes on this clonotype: A much more abundant neighbour one base away suggests this may be a read error. The chain couples TRBV30 to TRBJ2-1, with D possibly being TRBD2 (5 bases). This CDR3 region has 15 residues. Germline V CDR1 and CDR2: GTSNPN, SVGIG (reference sequence). The DNA for the CDR3 is TGTGCCTGGAGTGTATCGGCCAGGAGGCCCAATGAGCAGCTCTTC. Its translation is CAWSVSARRPNEQLF.

This clonotype was recorded at least ten times. This chain uses TRBV18 with TRBJ2-1, with D possibly TRBD1 on 7 matching bases. CDR3 size: 14 residues. CDR1 is KGHSH, CDR2 LQKENI, per germline. Trimming removed 5 bases from V and 7 bases from J, with 15 bases in between. CDR3 amino acids: CASSAGQSRNEQFF. The CDR3 region has the DNA TGTGCCAGCTCAGCGGGACAGTCGAGGAATGAGCAGTTCTTC.

This clonotype was found many times. The chain combines TRBV6-1 with TRBJ1-1; 9 bases map to TRBD1. This CDR3 comprises 15 residues. V dropped 6 bases and J dropped 5; count of bases not matched to a gene: 10. Germline V gives CDR1 MNHNS, CDR2 SASEGT. The CDR3 here is CASRPRDRAGTEAFF. The DNA for the CDR3 is TGTGCCAGCAGGCCCCGGGACAGGGCGGGGACTGAAGCTTTCTTT.

This clonotype showed up many times. The chain employs TRBV27 and TRBJ2-7; maybe TRBD1 (6 bases). V was cut by 0 bases and J by 3 bases, with 12 bases left in between. CDR3 length: 15 residues. From germline, CDR1 is MNHEY and CDR2 SMNVEV (reference sequence). CDR3: CASSLSFGRGYEQYF. The CDR3 DNA follows: TGTGCCAGCAGTTTATCGTTCGGCAGGGGCTACGAGCAGTACTTC.

This clonotype occurred many times. The genes are TRBV28 and TRBJ1-2; the match to TRBD1 covers 7 bases. From germline, CDR1 is MDHEN and CDR2 SYDVKM. The V segment lost 6 bases and the J segment 4 bases; nucleotides outside the gene matches: 8. The CDR3 is made up of 14 amino acids. The CDR3 region is CASRIQGIIYGYTF. In DNA, the CDR3 is TGTGCCAGCAGAATACAGGGGATAATCTATGGCTACACCTTC.

The chain uses TRBV10-3 and TRBJ1-5, with 7 positions matching TRBD1. The CDR3 is 15 amino acids. The V and J ends lost 0 bases and 4 bases, in that order; junction bases with no gene match: 3. The germline V gene encodes CDR1 ENHRY and CDR2 SYGVKD. The CDR3 here is CAISESTGVNQPQHF. CDR3 coding DNA: TGTGCCATCAGTGAGTCCACAGGGGTTAATCAGCCCCAGCATTTT.

This clonotype was observed many times. The chain has TRBV7-9 and TRBJ2-2; tentatively, D is TRBD1 (6 bases). Germline values: CDR1 SEHNR, CDR2 FQNEAQ (reference sequence). Trimming took off 0 bases at V and 2 bases at J, with 7 bases between the two ends. The CDR3 runs to 15 residues. DNA of the CDR3: TGTGCCAGCAGCTTAGCTGGGGGCAACACCGGGGAGCTGTTTTTT. It is translated as CASSLAGGNTGELFF.

There are a few counts of this clonotype. Without the conserved terminal phenylalanine or tryptophan, this CDR3 likely stems from a read error. The chain has TRBV7-9 and TRBJ2-7, with 8 bases identical to TRBD2. The CDR3 contains 14 residues. Trimming removed 7 bases from V and 3 bases from J; junction bases left unmatched: 8. Germline values: CDR1 SEHNR, CDR2 FQNEAQ (reference sequence). The CDR3 loop is CASTGAGVGYEQYL. CDR3 nucleotides: TGTGCCAGCACCGGAGCGGGAGTGGGCTACGAGCAGTACCTC.

This clonotype was observed at least ten times. This rearrangement joins TRBV2 to TRBJ1-4; D call uncertain. Trimming took off 2 bases at V and 8 bases at J, with 12 bases between the two ends. CDR1 is SNHLY and CDR2 is FYNNEI in the germline V gene. CDR3 length: 14 residues. This chain's CDR3 is CASSERVAREKLFF. The DNA of the CDR3 is TGTGCCAGCAGTGAACGGGTCGCCCGAGAAAAACTGTTTTTT.

V usage is TRBV5-6 and J usage is TRBJ1-2, with 9 positions matching TRBD1. The CDR3 runs to 15 residues. Losses at the gene ends were 4 bases for V and 1 base for J; bases not matched to a gene: 5. The germline V gene has CDR1 SGHDT and CDR2 YYEEEE. The CDR3 sequence is CASSLGTGINYGYTF. CDR3 in DNA: TGTGCCAGCAGCCTTGGGACAGGGATTAACTATGGCTACACCTTC.

The table lists this clonotype with a few counts. The chain has TRBV5-1 and TRBJ2-2, with D tentatively TRBD1 (6 bases). The CDR3 has 15 residues. Trimming shortened V by 1 base and J by 0 bases, and 7 bases separated the two germline ends. The germline gives CDR1 SGHRS, CDR2 YFSETQ. The CDR3 here is CASSLPGANTGELFF. CDR3 in DNA: TGCGCCAGCAGCTTGCCAGGGGCGAACACCGGGGAGCTGTTTTTT.

This clonotype was observed a handful of times. The chain carries TRBV9 and TRBJ2-7; 7 bases line up with TRBD1. CDR1 is SGDLS, CDR2 YYNGEE, per germline. CDR3 length: 15 residues. Losses at the gene ends were 3 bases for V and 0 bases for J; bases not matched to a gene: 6. CDR3 in DNA: TGTGCCAGCAGCGCCGGGACAGCTTCCTCCTACGAGCAGTACTTC. Protein sequence: CASSAGTASSYEQYF.

The rearrangement joins TRBV20-1 to TRBJ1-5; 7 positions match TRBD1. J gave up 5 bases and V 4 bases, and 8 bases lay outside the gene matches. This CDR3 is 14 amino acids long. Germline V CDR1 and CDR2: DFQATT, SNEGSKA (reference sequence). CDR3 region: CSAINRGSDQPQHF. CDR3 DNA sequence: TGCAGTGCTATTAACAGGGGAAGCGATCAGCCCCAGCATTTT.

This clonotype was seen many times. The DNA of the CDR3 is TGTGCCAGCAGTGAGGGTCCAGGCTATGGCTACACCTTC. Protein: CASSEGPGYGYTF. This sequence joins TRBV6-1 and TRBJ1-2; D gene unclear. Between the trimmed V and J ends, which lost 3 bases and 4 bases, there was a span of 9 bases. The germline gives CDR1 MNHNS, CDR2 SASEGT. The CDR3 runs 13 residues.

The J gene is TRBJ2-7, the V gene TRBV6-1; 7 bases match TRBD1. Germline CDR1 and CDR2: MNHNS and SASEGT. The CDR3 consists of 15 residues. V was pared by 2 bases and J by 3 bases, with 7 bases of the junction left unmatched. Here the CDR3 DNA reads TGTGCCAGCAGTGAAATTGGGACAGCATTCTACGAGCAGTACTTC. This sequence encodes CASSEIGTAFYEQYF.

This clonotype was found many times. The V and J genes are TRBV2 and TRBJ2-3, with D tentatively TRBD1 or TRBD2 (5 bases each). Trimming removed 8 bases from V and 4 bases from J, with 10 bases in between. The CDR3 covers 12 residues. Germline-derived CDR1 and CDR2 are SNHLY and FYNNEI. DNA of the CDR3: TGTGCCAGCCGAGGGGTGGCAGATACGCAGTATTTT. Its protein is CASRGVADTQYF. Variable domain in full (rest from reference TRBV2 and TRBJ2-3): EPEVTQTPSHQVTQMGQEVILRCVPISNHLYFYWYRQILGQKVEFLVSFYNNEISEKSEIFDDQFSVERPDGSNFTLKIRSTKLEDSAMYFCASRGVADTQYFGPGTRLTVL.

This clonotype has a count of ten or more. V gene TRBV7-2 combines with J gene TRBJ2-1, with 7 nucleotides matching TRBD2. The CDR3 has 16 amino acids. Looked up from germline, CDR1 is SGHTA and CDR2 is FQGNSA. The V segment lost 5 bases and the J segment 4 bases; nucleotides outside the gene matches: 11. This CDR3 reads CASSLSGASGYNEQFF. The CDR3, as DNA: TGTGCCAGCAGCCTATCCGGGGCTAGCGGATACAATGAGCAGTTCTTC.